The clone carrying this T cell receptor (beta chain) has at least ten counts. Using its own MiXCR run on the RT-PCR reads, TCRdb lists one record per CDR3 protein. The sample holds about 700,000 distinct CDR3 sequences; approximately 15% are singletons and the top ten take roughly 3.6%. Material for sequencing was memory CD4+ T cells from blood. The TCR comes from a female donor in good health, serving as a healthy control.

The chain's CDR3 is CASKEPPNYGYTF. DNA for the CDR3: TGTGCCAGCAAAGAACCGCCTAACTATGGCTACACCTTC. The chain carries TRBV7-2 and TRBJ1-2; no reliable D call. Germline V lookup: CDR1 SGHTA, CDR2 FQGNSA. This CDR3 spans 13 amino acids. The V end lost 7 bases, the J end lost 0 bases, and 9 bases lay between the germline ends.